A single sample gave rise to the 8 T cell receptor beta chains below, sequenced in a study of blood T cells in healthy people across ages. Primed by a sample-barcoded 5' primer and a J-beta primer mix, a second PCR proceeded for 7 to 11 cycles. One entry per CDR3 protein, called by TCRdb with MiXCR from the 5' RACE reads. The sample lists roughly 800,000 distinct CDR3 sequences, 58% seen once, with about 20% in the top ten. The specimen was blood. These receptors were collected from a man under 40 in good health.

This clonotype was recorded at least ten times. CDR3 in DNA: TGCAGCGTTGAAGGGGGGCAGGGTCAGCCCCAGCATTTT. Translated: CSVEGGQGQPQHF. The V gene is TRBV29-1, the J gene TRBJ1-5, with D tentatively TRBD1 (6 bases). The CDR3 is made up of 13 amino acids. The V end was cut by 1 base, the J end by 6 bases, with 10 bases between. CDR1 and CDR2 from the germline V gene are SQVTM and ANQGSEA.

The chain couples TRBV20-1 to TRBJ2-5, with TRBD2 matching 9 bases. Trimming cost V 5 bases and J 2 bases; bases outside gene matches: 9. The V gene's germline CDR1 is DFQATT and CDR2 SNEGSKA (reference sequence). The CDR3 length is 15 residues. CDR3 nucleotides: TGCAGTGCTGGGGACCGACTAGCGGTACAAGAGACCCAGTACTTC. This codes for CSAGDRLAVQETQYF.

V and J are TRBV10-3 and TRBJ1-2; D remains ambiguous. CDR3 length: 16 amino acids. V dropped 0 bases and J dropped 0 bases, with 11 bases sitting between them. Germline assignment: CDR1 ENHRY and CDR2 SYGVKD. CDR3 region: CAISESNGLANYGYTF. The CDR3 bases are TGTGCCATCAGTGAGTCGAACGGACTAGCTAACTATGGCTACACCTTC.

The rearrangement links TRBV7-6 to TRBJ2-3; D gene ambiguous. Trimming cost V 5 bases and J 0 bases, with 21 bases left between them. Germline V gives CDR1 SGHVS, CDR2 FNYEAQ. This CDR3 is 18 amino acids long. The CDR3, as DNA: TGTGCCAGCAGCAGAGACCGGGCCACACTTGGCAGCACAGATACGCAGTATTTT. Its translation: CASSRDRATLGSTDTQYF.

This clonotype was counted once. The chain employs TRBV29-1 and TRBJ2-6, with D uncertain. Trimming took 4 bases from V and 0 from J, leaving 10 bases between them. The CDR3 has 15 residues. Germline assignment: CDR1 SQVTM and CDR2 ANQGSEA. DNA of the CDR3: TGCAGCGTTGGGAGTTCGGTCTCTGGGGCCAACGTCCTGACTTTC. Protein sequence: CSVGSSVSGANVLTF.

The chain's CDR3 is CASSLVHTYEQYF. DNA of the CDR3: TGTGCCAGCAGTTTAGTCCATACTTACGAGCAGTACTTC. The J gene is TRBJ2-5, the V gene TRBV12-3 or TRBV12-4; D gene uncertain. The last part of the DNA fits TRBJ2-7 better; the J call may be wrong. This CDR3 has 13 amino acids.

This clonotype has just one count. The chain is built from TRBV20-1 and TRBJ2-5; D is uncertain. Trimming pared 0 bases from V and 1 base from J, leaving 12 bases between. The CDR3 loop spans 15 amino acids. CDR1 is DFQATT and CDR2 is SNEGSKA in the germline V gene (reference sequence). CDR3 protein: CSARDGSELQETQYF. The CDR3 DNA reads as TGCAGTGCTAGAGATGGGTCGGAGCTCCAAGAGACCCAGTACTTC.

Comments on this clonotype: Possible read error: a much larger clone is one base away. The chain uses TRBV29-1 and TRBJ2-1, with 8 bases fitting TRBD1. V lost 6 bases, J lost 13 bases, and 8 bases stayed unmatched. CDR3 length equals 11 residues. Germline V gives CDR1 SQVTM, CDR2 ANQGSEA. In nucleotides, the CDR3 is TGCAGCGTCGACAGGGGCGAGACCCAGTTCTTC. Translation: CSVDRGETQFF.